The 27 T cell receptor beta chains below come from one sample, sequenced in a study of cytomegalovirus exposure and HLA in healthy donors. PCR primers comprised 60 Vbeta and 13 Jbeta primers. Using immunoSEQ multiplex PCR, the repertoire was profiled, and TCRdb retains in-frame clones only, with some absent. The repertoire holds roughly 82,000 clones, with roughly 80% as singletons. Sequences were obtained from PBMCs. Receptors were obtained from a woman aged 50 to 60 in good health and CMV-seropositive.

The chain recombines TRBV19 with TRBJ2-7, with D perhaps TRBD2 (5 bases). This CDR3 is built from 13 residues. Trimming shortened V by 6 bases and J by 2 bases, and 11 bases separated the two germline ends. Germline CDR1 reads LNHDA; CDR2 reads SQIVND (reference sequence). The CDR3 coding sequence is TGTGCCAGTAGGGGAGTTGCCCCCTACGAGCAGTACTTC. It codes for CASRGVAPYEQYF.

The chain uses TRBV6-5 and TRBJ2-5; D may be TRBD2 (5 bases). CDR3 length equals 15 residues. CDR1 is MNHEY and CDR2 is SVGAGI in the germline V gene. V lost 7 bases and J 5 bases, leaving 20 bases between the germline ends. CDR3 loop: CASIPASGPGETQYF. For the CDR3, the DNA is TGTGCCAGCATTCCAGCAAGCGGCCCGGGGGAGACCCAGTACTTC.

The genes are TRBV6-1 and TRBJ2-7; 9 bases match TRBD2. This CDR3 region has 13 residues. Germline CDR1 MNHNS, CDR2 SASEGT. After removal of 5 bases from V and 4 bases from J, the junction contained 3 bases not matched to a gene. The CDR3, as DNA: TGTGCCAGCAGTCGCGGGGGGGAGTACGAGCAGTACTTC. Amino acids: CASSRGGEYEQYF.

The CDR3 spells CTSSQPAGFRMNTEAFF. CDR3 sequence (DNA): TGCACCAGCAGCCAACCCGCGGGGTTTCGAATGAACACTGAAGCTTTCTTT. The rearrangement links TRBV1 to TRBJ1-1. TRBV1 is described as a pseudogene. This CDR3 has 17 residues.

The chain combines TRBV19 with TRBJ2-2; maybe TRBD2 (6 bases). This CDR3 has 12 residues. CDR1 is LNHDA, CDR2 SQIVND, per germline (reference sequence). Trimming stripped 3 bases from V and 7 bases from J, with 6 bases between. The CDR3 DNA reads as TGTGCCAGTAGTATGGGGGGCGGGGAGCTGTTTTTT. Protein product: CASSMGGGELFF.

The rearrangement joins TRBV19 to TRBJ2-5; D uncertain. Trimming took 5 bases from V and 2 from J, leaving 9 bases between them. Germline CDR1 is LNHDA and CDR2 is SQIVND (reference sequence). CDR3 size: 13 residues. The CDR3 DNA reads TGTGCCAGTAGTTTGCACGGGCAAGAGACCCAGTACTTC. Its translation: CASSLHGQETQYF.

In its sample, this clone was seen a few times. The J gene is TRBJ2-1, the V gene TRBV12-5, with 12 positions matching TRBD2. Germline V lookup: CDR1 LGHNT, CDR2 FRNRAP. The CDR3 has 14 amino acids. Losses at the gene ends were 8 bases for V and 5 bases for J; bases not matched to a gene: 4. CDR3 bases: TGTGCTAGTTCACTAGCGGGAGGTAACAATGAGCAGTTCTTC. Translating it yields CASSLAGGNNEQFF.

The V and J genes are TRBV6-5 and TRBJ1-1, with D possibly TRBD1 on 6 matching bases. The germline gives CDR1 MNHEY, CDR2 SVGAGI. Trimming shortened V by 8 bases and J by 0 bases, and 16 bases separated the two germline ends. The CDR3 length is 15 residues. The CDR3: CASLRRQALNTEAFF. CDR3 nucleotide sequence: TGTGCCAGCCTGAGGAGACAGGCTTTGAACACTGAAGCTTTCTTT.

The chain is built from TRBV6-1 and TRBJ2-7, with 8 bases that match TRBD1. From germline, CDR1 is MNHNS and CDR2 SASEGT. This CDR3 contains 16 residues. The junction had 10 bases not matched to a gene; V was cut back by 4 bases and J by 2 bases. Here the CDR3 DNA reads TGTGCCAGCAGTGTTCTCCCCGGGACAGGTACCTACGAGCAGTACTTC. This gives the protein CASSVLPGTGTYEQYF.

The chain carries TRBV6-1 and TRBJ1-2; 8 bases match TRBD1. The V gene's germline CDR1 is MNHNS and CDR2 SASEGT. Germline trimming cut 6 bases from V and 4 bases from J; bases unmatched to any gene: 10. The CDR3 extends over 15 amino acids. The CDR3 nucleotides are TGTGCCAGCAGGGCGGACAGGGCTGGGATCTATGGCTACACCTTC. This translates into CASRADRAGIYGYTF.

In this sample, this clone turned up once. The V gene is TRBV9, the J gene TRBJ1-5, with a possible D match to TRBD1 (6 bases). V was pared by 6 bases and J by 5 bases, with 27 bases between. The CDR3 sequence is 18 residues long. CDR1 is SGDLS, CDR2 YYNGEE, per germline. The CDR3 protein is CASTIDRKGRDNYQPQHF. CDR3 DNA: TGTGCCAGCACCATAGACAGGAAGGGGAGGGACAACTATCAGCCCCAGCATTTT.

The gene calls are TRBV28 and TRBJ2-7; 9 positions match TRBD1. The ends lost 4 bases at V and 6 bases at J; junction bases unmatched: 7. The germline V gene has CDR1 MDHEN and CDR2 SYDVKM. This CDR3 has 14 amino acids. The CDR3 bases are TGTGCCAGCAGTTCCGGGACAGGGTGGCCCGAGCAGTACTTC. It translates to CASSSGTGWPEQYF.

Points on this clone: The identical CDR3 is also encoded by other nucleotide sequences in the sample. The chain joins TRBV9 to TRBJ1-1; no clear D. The CDR3 length is 13 residues. Trimming removed 4 bases at V and 1 base at J, with 8 bases between. From germline, CDR1 is SGDLS and CDR2 YYNGEE. The CDR3 DNA sequence: TGTGCCAGCAGCAAACGACAGAACACTGAAGCTTTCTTT. Amino acid sequence: CASSKRQNTEAFF.

The rearrangement uses TRBV5-1 and TRBJ1-4; TRBD1 agrees at 9 bases. Germline lookup yields CDR1 SGHRS and CDR2 YFSETQ. The J segment lost 5 bases and the V segment lost 1 base, leaving 3 bases of the junction unmatched. This CDR3 contains 15 residues. Here the CDR3 reads CASSLSGTGNEKLFF. In DNA, the CDR3 is TGCGCCAGCAGCTTGAGTGGGACAGGGAATGAAAAACTGTTTTTT. The complete variable domain, with remaining parts taken from reference TRBV5-1 and TRBJ1-4, reads KAGVTQTPRYLIKTRGQQVTLSCSPISGHRSVSWYQQTPGQGLQFLFEYFSETQRNKGNFPGRFSGRQFSNSRSEMNVSTLELGDSALYLCASSLSGTGNEKLFFGSGTQLSVL.

The chain combines TRBV5-1 with TRBJ2-1; tentative D call: TRBD2 (5 bases). V lost 0 bases, J lost 5 bases, and 9 bases lay in between. Germline V lookup: CDR1 SGHRS, CDR2 YFSETQ. The CDR3 loop spans 14 amino acids. CDR3 in DNA: TGCGCCAGCAGCTTGGCGACGGGAAACAATGAGCAGTTCTTC. This gives the protein CASSLATGNNEQFF.

This rearrangement joins TRBV28 to TRBJ1-5, with TRBD1 matching over 7 bases. The CDR3 length is 15 residues. After removal of 3 bases from V and 3 bases from J, the junction contained 5 bases not matched to a gene. CDR1 is MDHEN, CDR2 SYDVKM, per germline. The chain's CDR3 is CASSFIDRDNQPQHF. CDR3 nucleotide sequence: TGTGCCAGCAGTTTCATCGACAGGGACAATCAGCCCCAGCATTTT.

V and J are TRBV11-3 and TRBJ2-3; TRBD2 matches 16 bases. V lost 3 bases and J lost 5; bases outside the gene matches: 5. The CDR3 contains 17 residues. In germline, CDR1 is SGHNT, CDR2 YENEEA. DNA of the CDR3: TGTGCCAGCAGCTTGGGACTAGCGGGAGGGCCGGGAGATACGCAGTATTTT. This sequence encodes CASSLGLAGGPGDTQYF.

The rearrangement links TRBV5-1 to TRBJ1-1; 7 bases agree with TRBD1. V lost 4 bases, J lost 6 bases, and 12 bases stayed unmatched. CDR3 length: 15 amino acids. In germline, CDR1 is SGHRS, CDR2 YFSETQ. CDR3 coding DNA: TGCGCCAGCAGCCCCACGACAGGGATCATGGCTGAAGCTTTCTTT. This codes for CASSPTTGIMAEAFF.

The rearrangement joins TRBV7-6 to TRBJ1-1; tentative D call: TRBD1 (6 bases). CDR3 size: 16 residues. Deletions cut 7 bases from V and 5 bases from J, with 23 bases between. Germline V gene lookup returns CDR1 SGHVS and CDR2 FNYEAQ. The CDR3 region is CASTLGGGLGGTEAFF. The CDR3 bases are TGTGCCAGCACCCTAGGGGGGGGTCTTGGGGGTACTGAAGCTTTCTTT. Using reference TRBV7-6 and TRBJ1-1 for the parts outside the CDR3, the full variable domain is GAGVSQSPRYKVTKRGQDVALRCDPISGHVSLYWYRQALGQGPEFLTYFNYEAQQDKSGLPNDRFSAERPEGSISTLTIQRTEQRDSAMYRCASTLGGGLGGTEAFFGQGTRLTVV.

J is TRBJ2-1 and V is TRBV5-1; D perhaps matches TRBD2 (6 bases). V lost 2 bases to trimming and J lost 4 bases, with 13 bases between them. Germline CDR1 SGHRS, CDR2 YFSETQ. This CDR3 contains 15 residues. Written as DNA, the CDR3 is TGCGCCAGCAGCTTAGGAGCGGGCCCTTACAATGAGCAGTTCTTC. Amino acids: CASSLGAGPYNEQFF.

The rearrangement uses TRBV29-1 and TRBJ2-3; possibly TRBD2 for D (5 bases). The CDR3 consists of 14 residues. Trimming cost V 4 bases and J 0 bases, with 11 bases left between them. The germline V gene has CDR1 SQVTM and CDR2 ANQGSEA. The CDR3 nucleotides read TGCAGCGTTGTCGGAAGGACTAGCACAGATACGCAGTATTTT. Translation: CSVVGRTSTDTQYF.

The chain employs TRBV18 and TRBJ2-7; 9 positions match TRBD2. The CDR3 extends over 15 amino acids. Germline lookup yields CDR1 KGHSH and CDR2 LQKENI. V lost 0 bases to trimming and J lost 1 base; unmatched junction nucleotides: 1. The DNA for the CDR3 is TGTGCCAGCTCACCACCGACTAGCGGATCCTACGAGCAGTACTTC. Translation: CASSPPTSGSYEQYF.

As concerns this clone: This may come from a read error, since a much larger clone is one base off. The chain links TRBV4-2 to TRBJ2-5, with D possibly TRBD2 on 5 matching bases. Judging by the DNA end, TRBJ2-7 fits better; the J call may be wrong. The CDR3 runs to 15 residues. Germline CDR1 reads LGHNA; CDR2 reads YNFKEQ. The CDR3: CASGQETSPTYEQYF. CDR3 nucleotides: TGTGCCAGCGGCCAAGAAACTAGTCCAACCTACGAGCAGTACTTC.

This rearrangement joins TRBV6-5 to TRBJ1-1, with 8 bases matching TRBD1. V lost 6 bases and J lost 8; bases outside the gene matches: 5. This CDR3 contains 12 residues. CDR1 and CDR2 from the germline V gene are MNHEY and SVGAGI. CDR3 in amino acids: CASRRQGREAFF. Here the CDR3 DNA reads TGTGCCAGCAGGAGACAGGGGCGAGAAGCTTTCTTT.

V gene TRBV5-6 combines with J gene TRBJ1-6, with TRBD1 as a possible D gene (6 bases). V was pared by 3 bases and J by 5 bases, with 15 bases between. Germline V CDR1 and CDR2: SGHDT, YYEEEE. The length of the CDR3 is 16 residues. CDR3 sequence reads: CASSSIGQRDNSPLHF. The CDR3, as DNA: TGTGCCAGCAGCTCGATAGGACAGAGAGATAATTCACCCCTCCACTTT.

This chain joins TRBV4-1 and TRBJ1-5; 12 bases map to TRBD1. The ends lost 2 bases at V and 11 bases at J; junction bases unmatched: 10. The CDR3 contains 16 residues. Germline CDR1 reads MGHRA; CDR2 reads YSYEKL. For the CDR3, the DNA is TGCGCCAGCAGCCAACCGGGACAGGGGGCTAGGCGGGCCCAGCATTTT. Its translation: CASSQPGQGARRAQHF.

The chain couples TRBV9 to TRBJ1-1, with TRBD1 matching over 7 bases. Trimming at V came to 1 base and at J to 7 bases, leaving 7 bases not matched to a gene. Germline-derived CDR1 and CDR2 are SGDLS and YYNGEE. The CDR3 totals 14 residues. The chain's CDR3 is CASSVQGEFGEAFF. The CDR3 DNA reads as TGTGCCAGCAGCGTACAGGGGGAATTCGGTGAAGCTTTCTTT.